This T cell receptor beta chain came from a study of shared clonotypes between healthy human individuals. Study-wide points: Larger estimated richness was generally recorded for naive subsets relative to memory subsets.

Each sample came from a Caucasian adult donor living in Nashville, Tennessee. CD45RA+ naive and CD45RA-negative memory subsets were separated from CD4+ cells. Remarks on this clone: The antigen is not known.

Replicate PCRs for sorted subsets used around 200 ng DNA; this equaled around 28,000 T cell genomes. Generated by immunoSEQ multiplex PCR, the TCRdb table keeps only in-frame clones and is missing some. This sample has around 600,000 clones, with around 97% found just once. The sequence was obtained from a woman aged 30 to 39 in good health. The sample taken for sequencing was naive CD4+ T cells sorted from blood. Subset meaning: CD45RA+ positively selected.

CDR3 amino acids: CASSQEDRAGNTIYF. In DNA, the CDR3 is TGCGCCAGCAGCCAAGAGGACAGGGCTGGAAACACCATATATTTT. The V and J genes are TRBV4-1 and TRBJ1-3, with 8 bases aligning to TRBD1. V trimming: 0 bases; J trimming: 2 bases; junction bases outside the gene matches: 0. The germline CDR1 and CDR2 sequences are MGHRA and YSYEKL. The CDR3 spans 15 residues.